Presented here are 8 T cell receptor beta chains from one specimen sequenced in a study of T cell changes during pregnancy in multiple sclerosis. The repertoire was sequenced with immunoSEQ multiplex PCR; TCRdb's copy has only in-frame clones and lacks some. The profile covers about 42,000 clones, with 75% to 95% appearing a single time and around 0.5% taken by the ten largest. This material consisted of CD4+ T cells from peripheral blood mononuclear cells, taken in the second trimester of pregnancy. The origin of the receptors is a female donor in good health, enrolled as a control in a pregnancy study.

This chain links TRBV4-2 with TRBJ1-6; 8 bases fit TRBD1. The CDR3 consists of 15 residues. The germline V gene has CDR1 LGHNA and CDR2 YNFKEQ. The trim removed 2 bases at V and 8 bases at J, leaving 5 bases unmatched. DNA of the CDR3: TGTGCCAGCAGCCAACCAGGGGGCGCGGATTCACCCCTCCACTTT. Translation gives CASSQPGGADSPLHF.

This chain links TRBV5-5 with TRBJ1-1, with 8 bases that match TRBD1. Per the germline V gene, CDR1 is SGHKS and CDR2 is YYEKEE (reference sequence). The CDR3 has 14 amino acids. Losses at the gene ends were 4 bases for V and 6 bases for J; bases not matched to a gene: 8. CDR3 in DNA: TGTGCCAGCAGCGGACAGGGCCTGAGGGCTGAAGCTTTCTTT. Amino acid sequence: CASSGQGLRAEAFF.

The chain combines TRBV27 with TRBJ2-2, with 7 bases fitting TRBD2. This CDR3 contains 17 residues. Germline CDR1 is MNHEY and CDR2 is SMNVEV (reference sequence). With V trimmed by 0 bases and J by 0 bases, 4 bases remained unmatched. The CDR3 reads CASSLSGGGANTGELFF. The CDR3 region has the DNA TGTGCCAGCAGTTTATCGGGGGGAGGGGCGAACACCGGGGAGCTGTTTTTT.

The CDR3 region is CSVASRSGYNEQFF. The CDR3 DNA reads as TGCAGCGTTGCGTCCCGGAGCGGGTACAATGAGCAGTTCTTC. This chain joins TRBV29-1 and TRBJ2-1, with D possibly TRBD2 on 6 matching bases. The CDR3 is 14 amino acids. Trimming shortened V by 4 bases and J by 4 bases, and 14 bases separated the two germline ends. Germline values: CDR1 SQVTM, CDR2 ANQGSEA.

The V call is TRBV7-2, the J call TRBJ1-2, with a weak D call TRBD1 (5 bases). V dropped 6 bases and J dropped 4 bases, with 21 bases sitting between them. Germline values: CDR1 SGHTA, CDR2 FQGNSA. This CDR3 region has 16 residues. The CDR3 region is CASSPGGASVLYGYTF. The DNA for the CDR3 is TGTGCCAGCAGTCCCGGCGGGGCCTCGGTCCTCTATGGCTACACCTTC.

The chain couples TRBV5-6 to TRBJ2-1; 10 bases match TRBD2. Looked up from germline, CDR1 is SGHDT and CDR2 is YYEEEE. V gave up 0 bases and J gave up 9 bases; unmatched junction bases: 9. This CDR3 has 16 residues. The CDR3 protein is CASSLGASGSLSEQFF. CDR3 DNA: TGTGCCAGCAGCTTGGGCGCTAGCGGGAGCCTTAGTGAGCAGTTCTTC.

CDR3 protein: CASSRPPGQGTRGYTF. The CDR3 region has the DNA TGTGCCAGTAGTAGACCCCCGGGACAAGGAACGAGGGGCTACACCTTC. The V call is TRBV19, the J call TRBJ1-2; possibly TRBD1 for D (6 bases). CDR1 and CDR2 (germline): LNHDA, SQIVND (reference sequence). The germline V and J ends were trimmed by 4 bases and 8 bases, with 23 bases remaining between them. The CDR3 loop spans 16 amino acids.

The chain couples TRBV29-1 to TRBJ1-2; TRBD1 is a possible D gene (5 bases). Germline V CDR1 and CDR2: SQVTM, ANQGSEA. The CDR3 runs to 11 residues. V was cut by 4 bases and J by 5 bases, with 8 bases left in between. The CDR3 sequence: CSVGTNYGYTF. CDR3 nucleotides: TGCAGCGTTGGGACAAATTATGGCTACACCTTC.